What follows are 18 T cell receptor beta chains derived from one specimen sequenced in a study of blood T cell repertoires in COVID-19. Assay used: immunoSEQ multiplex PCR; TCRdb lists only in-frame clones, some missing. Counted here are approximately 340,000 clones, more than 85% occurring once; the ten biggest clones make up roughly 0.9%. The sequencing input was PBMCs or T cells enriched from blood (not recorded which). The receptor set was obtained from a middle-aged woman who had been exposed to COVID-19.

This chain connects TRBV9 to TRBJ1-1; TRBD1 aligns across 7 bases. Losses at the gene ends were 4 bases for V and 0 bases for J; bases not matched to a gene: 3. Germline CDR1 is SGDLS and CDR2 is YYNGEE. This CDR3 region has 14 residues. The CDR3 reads CASSPQGLNTEAFF. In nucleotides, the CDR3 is TGTGCCAGCAGCCCACAGGGGCTGAACACTGAAGCTTTCTTT.

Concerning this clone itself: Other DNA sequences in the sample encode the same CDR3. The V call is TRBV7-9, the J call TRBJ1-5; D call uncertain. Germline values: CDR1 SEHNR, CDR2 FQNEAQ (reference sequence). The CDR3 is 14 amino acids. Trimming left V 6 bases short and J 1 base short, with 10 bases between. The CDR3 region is CASSSGGSNQPQHF. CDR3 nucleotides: TGTGCCAGCAGTTCTGGAGGGAGCAATCAGCCCCAGCATTTT.

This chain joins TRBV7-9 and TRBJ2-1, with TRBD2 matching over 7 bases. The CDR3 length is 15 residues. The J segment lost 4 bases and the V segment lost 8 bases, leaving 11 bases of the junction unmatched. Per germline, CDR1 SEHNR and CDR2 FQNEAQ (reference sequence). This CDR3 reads CASGSSGKKYNEQFF. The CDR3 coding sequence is TGTGCCAGCGGTTCAAGCGGGAAGAAGTACAATGAGCAGTTCTTC.

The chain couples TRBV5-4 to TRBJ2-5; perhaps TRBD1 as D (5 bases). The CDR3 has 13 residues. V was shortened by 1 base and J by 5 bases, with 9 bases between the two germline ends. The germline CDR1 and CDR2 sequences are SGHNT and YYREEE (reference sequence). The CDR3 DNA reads TGTGCCAGCAGCTTGTCTGGGGCTGAGACCCAGTACTTC. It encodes CASSLSGAETQYF.

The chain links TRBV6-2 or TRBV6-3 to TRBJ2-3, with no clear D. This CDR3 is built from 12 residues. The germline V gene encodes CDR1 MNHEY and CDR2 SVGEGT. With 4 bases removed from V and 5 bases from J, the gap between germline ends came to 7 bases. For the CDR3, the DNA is TGTGCCAGCAGTTCTACCGTAGATACGCAGTATTTT. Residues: CASSSTVDTQYF.

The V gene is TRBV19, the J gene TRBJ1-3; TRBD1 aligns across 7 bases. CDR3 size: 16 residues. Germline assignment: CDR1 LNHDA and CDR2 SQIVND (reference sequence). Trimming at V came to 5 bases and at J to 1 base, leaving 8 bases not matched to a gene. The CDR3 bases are TGTGCCAGTAGTTTTGTCAGGGGGGCTTCTGGAAACACCATATATTTT. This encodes CASSFVRGASGNTIYF. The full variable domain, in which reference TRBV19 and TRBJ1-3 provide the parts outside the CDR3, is DGGITQSPKYLFRKEGQNVTLSCEQNLNHDAMYWYRQDPGQGLRLIYYSQIVNDFQKGDIAEGYSVSREKKESFPLTVTSAQKNPTAFYLCASSFVRGASGNTIYFGEGSWLTVV.

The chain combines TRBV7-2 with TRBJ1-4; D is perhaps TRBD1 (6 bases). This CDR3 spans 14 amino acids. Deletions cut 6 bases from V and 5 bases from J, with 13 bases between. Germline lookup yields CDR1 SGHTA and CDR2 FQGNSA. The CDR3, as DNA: TGTGCCAGCAGTAGCCAGGGGCGGAATGAAAAACTGTTTTTT. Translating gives CASSSQGRNEKLFF. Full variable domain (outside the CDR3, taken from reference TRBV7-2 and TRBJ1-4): GAGVSQSPSNKVTEKGKDVELRCDPISGHTALYWYRQSLGQGLEFLIYFQGNSAPDKSGLPSDRFSAERTGGSVSTLTIQRTQQEDSAVYLCASSSQGRNEKLFFGSGTQLSVL.

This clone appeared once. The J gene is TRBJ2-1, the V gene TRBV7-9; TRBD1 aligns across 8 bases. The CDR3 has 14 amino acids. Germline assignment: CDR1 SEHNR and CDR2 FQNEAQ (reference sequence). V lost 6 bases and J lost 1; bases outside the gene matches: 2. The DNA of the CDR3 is TGTGCCAGCAGGGGACAGGCTTCCTACAATGAGCAGTTCTTC. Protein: CASRGQASYNEQFF.

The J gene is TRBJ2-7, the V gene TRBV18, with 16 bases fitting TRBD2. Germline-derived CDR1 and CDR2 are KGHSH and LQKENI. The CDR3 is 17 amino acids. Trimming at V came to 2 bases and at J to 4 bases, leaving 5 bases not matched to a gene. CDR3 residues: CASSPGGLAGGMYEQYF. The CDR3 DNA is TGTGCCAGCTCACCAGGGGGACTAGCGGGAGGGATGTACGAGCAGTACTTC.

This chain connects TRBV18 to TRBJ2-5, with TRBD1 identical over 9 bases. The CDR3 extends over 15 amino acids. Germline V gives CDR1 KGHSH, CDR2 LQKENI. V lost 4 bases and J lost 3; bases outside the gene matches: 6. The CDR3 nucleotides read TGTGCCAGCTCACTCGCGGGACAGGGAGAAGAGACCCAGTACTTC. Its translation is CASSLAGQGEETQYF.

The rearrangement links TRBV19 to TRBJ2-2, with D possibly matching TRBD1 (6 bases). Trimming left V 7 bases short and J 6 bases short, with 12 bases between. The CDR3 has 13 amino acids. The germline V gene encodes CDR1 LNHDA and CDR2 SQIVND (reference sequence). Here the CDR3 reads CASMGARAGELFF. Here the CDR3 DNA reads TGTGCCAGTATGGGGGCGAGGGCCGGGGAGCTGTTTTTT.

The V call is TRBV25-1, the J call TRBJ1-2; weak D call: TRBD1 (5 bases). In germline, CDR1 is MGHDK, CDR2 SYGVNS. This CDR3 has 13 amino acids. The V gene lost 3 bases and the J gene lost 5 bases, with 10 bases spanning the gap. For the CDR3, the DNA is TGTGCCAGCAGTGAGCAGGGAAAGTATGGCTACACCTTC. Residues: CASSEQGKYGYTF.

CDR3: CASSLQTGTDTQYF. The CDR3 nucleotides read TGTGCCAGCAGCCTCCAGACAGGCACAGATACGCAGTATTTT. The chain links TRBV14 to TRBJ2-3; the D gene is possibly TRBD1 (5 bases). V shed 4 bases and J shed 1 base, with 9 bases lying between them. The CDR3 is 14 residues long. Germline assignment: CDR1 SGHDN and CDR2 FVKESK.

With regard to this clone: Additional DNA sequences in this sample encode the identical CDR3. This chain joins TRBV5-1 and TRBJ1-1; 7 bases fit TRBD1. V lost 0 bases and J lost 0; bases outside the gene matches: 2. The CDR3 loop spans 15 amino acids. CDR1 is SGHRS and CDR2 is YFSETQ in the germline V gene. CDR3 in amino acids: CASSLVGTVNTEAFF. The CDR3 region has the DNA TGCGCCAGCAGCTTGGTAGGGACAGTGAACACTGAAGCTTTCTTT.

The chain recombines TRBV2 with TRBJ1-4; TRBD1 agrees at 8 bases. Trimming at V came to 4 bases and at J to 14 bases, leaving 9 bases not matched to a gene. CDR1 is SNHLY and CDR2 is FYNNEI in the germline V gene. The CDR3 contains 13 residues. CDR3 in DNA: TGTGCCAGCAGTGGAGGACAGGGTTCATTTCTGTTTTTT. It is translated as CASSGGQGSFLFF. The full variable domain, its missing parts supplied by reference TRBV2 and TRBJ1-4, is EPEVTQTPSHQVTQMGQEVILRCVPISNHLYFYWYRQILGQKVEFLVSFYNNEISEKSEIFDDQFSVERPDGSNFTLKIRSTKLEDSAMYFCASSGGQGSFLFFGSGTQLSVL.

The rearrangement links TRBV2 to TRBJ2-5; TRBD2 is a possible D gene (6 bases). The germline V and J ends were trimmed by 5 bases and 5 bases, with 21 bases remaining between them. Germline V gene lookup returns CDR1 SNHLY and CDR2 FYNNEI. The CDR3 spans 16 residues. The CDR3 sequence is CASSLLGPGVGETQYF. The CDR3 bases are TGTGCCAGCAGTCTCCTGGGGCCGGGGGTCGGGGAGACCCAGTACTTC.

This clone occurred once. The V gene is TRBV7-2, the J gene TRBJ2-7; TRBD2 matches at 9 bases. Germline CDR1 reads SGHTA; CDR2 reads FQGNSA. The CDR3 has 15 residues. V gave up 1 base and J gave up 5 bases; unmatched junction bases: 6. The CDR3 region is CASSLEPAGGHEQYF. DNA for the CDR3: TGTGCCAGCAGCTTAGAGCCAGCGGGAGGCCACGAGCAGTACTTC.

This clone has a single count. The CDR3 sequence is CACDTQKHDGNSPLHF. Written as DNA, the CDR3 is TGTGCCTGCGATACACAGAAACACGACGGTAATTCACCCCTCCACTTT. The V call is TRBV30, the J call TRBJ1-6, with D unresolved. Trimming took 6 bases from V and 6 from J, leaving 21 bases between them. The CDR3 extends over 16 amino acids. Germline V gene data show CDR1 as GTSNPN and CDR2 as SVGIG (reference sequence).